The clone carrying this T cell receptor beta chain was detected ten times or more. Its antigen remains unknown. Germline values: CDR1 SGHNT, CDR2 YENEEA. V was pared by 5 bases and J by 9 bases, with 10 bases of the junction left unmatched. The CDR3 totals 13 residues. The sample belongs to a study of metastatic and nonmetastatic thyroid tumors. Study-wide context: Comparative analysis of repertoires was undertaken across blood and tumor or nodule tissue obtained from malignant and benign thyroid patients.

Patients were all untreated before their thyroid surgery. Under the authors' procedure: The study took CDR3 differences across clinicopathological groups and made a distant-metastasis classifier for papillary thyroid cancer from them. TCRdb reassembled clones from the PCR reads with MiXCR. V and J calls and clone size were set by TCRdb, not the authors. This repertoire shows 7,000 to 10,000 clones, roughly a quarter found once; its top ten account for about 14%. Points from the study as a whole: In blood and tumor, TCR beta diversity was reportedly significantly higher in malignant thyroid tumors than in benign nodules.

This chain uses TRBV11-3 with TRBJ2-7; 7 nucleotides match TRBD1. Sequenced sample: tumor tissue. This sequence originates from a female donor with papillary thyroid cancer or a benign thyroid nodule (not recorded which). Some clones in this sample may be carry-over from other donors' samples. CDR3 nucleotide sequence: TGTGCCAGCAGCCCCAGACAGGGTTGGGGGCAGTACTTC. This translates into CASSPRQGWGQYF.